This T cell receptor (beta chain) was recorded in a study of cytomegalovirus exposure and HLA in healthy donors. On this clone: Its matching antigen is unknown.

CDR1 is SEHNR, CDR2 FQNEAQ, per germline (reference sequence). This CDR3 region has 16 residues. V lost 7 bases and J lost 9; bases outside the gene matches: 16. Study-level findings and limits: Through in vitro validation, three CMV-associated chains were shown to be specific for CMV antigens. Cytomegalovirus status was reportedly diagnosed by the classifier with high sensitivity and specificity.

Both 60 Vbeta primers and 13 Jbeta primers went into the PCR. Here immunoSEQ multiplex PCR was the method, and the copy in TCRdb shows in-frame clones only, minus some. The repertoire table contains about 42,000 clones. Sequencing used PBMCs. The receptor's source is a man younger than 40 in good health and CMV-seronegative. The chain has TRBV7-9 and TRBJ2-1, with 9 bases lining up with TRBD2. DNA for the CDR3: TGTGCCAGCACCAACCCGACTAGCGGAGGGGCGGCTGAGCAGTTCTTC. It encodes CASTNPTSGGAAEQFF.